The 30 T cell receptor beta chains below were found in one sample sequenced in a study of shared T cell receptors in the human thymus. The repertoire was sequenced with immunoSEQ multiplex PCR; TCRdb's copy has only in-frame clones and lacks some. This sample has roughly 410,000 clones, with around 95% found just once. Sequencing was performed on thymocytes. Receptor source: a human donor.

The chain links TRBV27 to TRBJ2-5; D might be TRBD2 (6 bases). The CDR3 extends over 14 amino acids. Germline V gene lookup returns CDR1 MNHEY and CDR2 SMNVEV (reference sequence). The V and J ends lost 5 bases and 3 bases respectively, with 13 bases between them. The CDR3 coding sequence is TGTGCCAGCAGTATACCGGGGGTGAAAGAGACCCAGTACTTC. Protein product: CASSIPGVKETQYF.

J is TRBJ1-6 and V is TRBV19; D is unresolved. V lost 1 base and J lost 8, with 15 bases in between. The CDR3 loop spans 16 amino acids. CDR1 and CDR2 (germline): LNHDA, SQIVND (reference sequence). CDR3 sequence reads: CASSIGFDPPDSPLHF. CDR3 nucleotides: TGTGCCAGTAGTATAGGATTTGACCCGCCGGATTCACCCCTCCACTTT.

The chain recombines TRBV2 with TRBJ2-7; D call uncertain. This CDR3 is built from 12 residues. The V end lost 8 bases, the J end lost 10 bases, and 18 bases lay between the germline ends. Germline CDR1 and CDR2: SNHLY and FYNNEI. The CDR3: CASPVLARSQYF. The CDR3 coding sequence is TGTGCCAGCCCCGTTCTGGCCCGATCACAGTACTTC.

The gene calls are TRBV28 and TRBJ1-1; possibly TRBD1 for D (5 bases). Deletions cut 4 bases from V and 7 bases from J, with 7 bases between. The CDR3 totals 11 residues. Germline V gene sequence: CDR1 MDHEN, CDR2 SYDVKM. The CDR3 sequence is CASSSDSEAFF. CDR3 DNA sequence: TGTGCCAGCAGTTCCGACAGTGAAGCTTTCTTT.

This chain joins TRBV30 and TRBJ2-5; the D is unclear. Germline-derived CDR1 and CDR2 are GTSNPN and SVGIG (reference sequence). The CDR3 extends over 17 amino acids. The V end was cut by 0 bases, the J end by 0 bases, with 17 bases between. CDR3 DNA sequence: TGTGCCTGGAGTGTATTTTCCCCTAAGCCGTACCAAGAGACCCAGTACTTC. It is translated as CAWSVFSPKPYQETQYF.

This chain connects TRBV19 to TRBJ2-5; 11 bases match TRBD1. The junction had 11 bases not matched to a gene; V was cut back by 11 bases and J by 3 bases. Germline V CDR1 and CDR2: LNHDA, SQIVND (reference sequence). The CDR3 extends over 15 amino acids. The CDR3 DNA sequence: TGTGCCTGTTTTGGTGGGGACAGGGGGGAAGAGACCCAGTACTTC. Residues: CACFGGDRGEETQYF.

The chain recombines TRBV29-1 with TRBJ1-4; D is undetermined. CDR1 is SQVTM, CDR2 ANQGSEA, per germline. V lost 7 bases to trimming and J lost 0 bases, with 9 bases between them. The CDR3 covers 13 residues. The CDR3 DNA sequence: TGCAGCGGGAGCGGTGCAACTAATGAAAAACTGTTTTTT. This codes for CSGSGATNEKLFF.

The chain links TRBV2 to TRBJ1-5; D call uncertain. CDR1 is SNHLY and CDR2 is FYNNEI in the germline V gene. This CDR3 has 15 residues. The V and J ends lost 6 bases and 3 bases respectively, with 15 bases between them. The CDR3 nucleotides read TGTGCCAGCAGCACCGACCCCACCCCCAATCAGCCCCAGCATTTT. It codes for CASSTDPTPNQPQHF.

The V and J genes are TRBV27 and TRBJ2-7; 8 nucleotides line up with TRBD1. The CDR3 is 15 amino acids. Germline-derived CDR1 and CDR2 are MNHEY and SMNVEV (reference sequence). V dropped 6 bases and J dropped 3; count of bases not matched to a gene: 10. The CDR3 loop reads CASSPPTGEDYEQYF. CDR3 nucleotides: TGTGCCAGCAGCCCACCGACAGGGGAAGACTACGAGCAGTACTTC.

This chain joins TRBV7-8 and TRBJ1-2, with 8 positions matching TRBD1. The V and J ends lost 4 bases and 8 bases, in that order; junction bases with no gene match: 12. The CDR3 has 15 residues. CDR1 and CDR2 from the germline V gene are SGHVS and FQNEAQ. CDR3 region: CASSSRTGNSEGYTF. CDR3 sequence (DNA): TGTGCCAGCAGCTCGAGGACAGGGAATAGTGAGGGCTACACCTTC.

The CDR3 DNA reads TGTGCCAGCAGTTTATGCGGGACAGGGGGACTAGACAATGAGCAGTTCTTC. It codes for CASSLCGTGGLDNEQFF. The chain carries TRBV28 and TRBJ2-1; TRBD1 agrees at 11 bases. Germline V gene lookup returns CDR1 MDHEN and CDR2 SYDVKM. The CDR3 has 17 amino acids. The V segment lost 0 bases and the J segment 5 bases; nucleotides outside the gene matches: 6.

This rearrangement joins TRBV28 to TRBJ2-4; weak D call: TRBD1 (6 bases). This CDR3 comprises 16 residues. In germline, CDR1 is MDHEN, CDR2 SYDVKM. V was pared by 6 bases and J by 4 bases, with 19 bases between. The CDR3 protein is CASSLVRTAGKNIQYF. The CDR3 coding sequence is TGTGCCAGCAGCTTGGTCCGGACAGCCGGGAAAAACATTCAGTACTTC.

V is TRBV11-3 and J is TRBJ2-3, with a weak D call TRBD2 (6 bases). Deletions cut 0 bases from V and 8 bases from J, with 21 bases between. CDR1 is SGHNT and CDR2 is YENEEA in the germline V gene. The CDR3 is 17 amino acids. The CDR3 is CASSLEEETREEGTQYF. The CDR3, as DNA: TGTGCCAGCAGCTTAGAAGAGGAGACTAGGGAGGAGGGTACGCAGTATTTT.

The chain recombines TRBV7-2 with TRBJ2-3; TRBD2 agrees at 7 bases. CDR3 length equals 15 residues. V shed 2 bases and J 5 bases; nucleotides not matched to a gene: 7. Germline lookup yields CDR1 SGHTA and CDR2 FQGNSA. As DNA, the CDR3 is TGTGCCAGCAGCTTACTAGGCGGGAGAAGAGATACGCAGTATTTT. It yields the protein CASSLLGGRRDTQYF.

V is TRBV4-1 and J is TRBJ2-3; 9 bases agree with TRBD2. Germline CDR1 reads MGHRA; CDR2 reads YSYEKL. V shed 0 bases, J shed 6 bases, and the junction held 13 bases outside the gene matches. This CDR3 comprises 18 residues. This chain's CDR3 is CASSQDPGGLAGPDTQYF. The DNA for the CDR3 is TGCGCCAGCAGCCAAGACCCGGGTGGGCTAGCGGGACCGGATACGCAGTATTTT.

The chain carries TRBV9 and TRBJ1-5; 7 bases match TRBD1. Germline V gives CDR1 SGDLS, CDR2 YYNGEE. Trimming at V came to 1 base and at J to 3 bases, leaving 4 bases not matched to a gene. The CDR3 is 15 residues long. CDR3 DNA sequence: TGTGCCAGCAGCGTAACAGGGGACCTCAATCAGCCCCAGCATTTT. Translation: CASSVTGDLNQPQHF.

The chain's CDR3 is CASSRKTAFF. The DNA for the CDR3 is TGTGCCAGCAGCAGAAAGACGGCTTTCTTT. The rearrangement joins TRBV11-2 to TRBJ1-1, with unresolved D. This CDR3 is built from 10 residues. V lost 5 bases to trimming and J lost 11 bases, with 9 bases between them. Germline V gene lookup returns CDR1 SGHAT and CDR2 FQNNGV.

This clone was recorded only once. The rearrangement links TRBV4-3 to TRBJ2-1, with D unresolved. The CDR3 consists of 14 residues. Germline V gene lookup returns CDR1 LGHNA and CDR2 YSLEER. Trimming removed 0 bases at V and 13 bases at J, with 16 bases between. CDR3 DNA sequence: TGCGCCAGCAGCCAAGACGGGCTTTCGGCGATACAGTTCTTC. It translates to CASSQDGLSAIQFF.

The V gene is TRBV19, the J gene TRBJ2-6, with D perhaps matching TRBD2 (6 bases). V gave up 4 bases and J gave up 1 base, with 17 bases separating them. The germline V gene has CDR1 LNHDA and CDR2 SQIVND (reference sequence). The CDR3 contains 18 residues. CDR3: CASSTGRLVESGANVLTF. The CDR3 DNA is TGTGCCAGTAGTACTGGCAGACTAGTAGAATCTGGGGCCAACGTCCTGACTTTC.

V is TRBV25-1 and J is TRBJ2-7, with 10 bases matching TRBD2. Germline-derived CDR1 and CDR2 are MGHDK and SYGVNS. Trimming cost V 9 bases and J 5 bases; bases outside gene matches: 10. The CDR3 is 14 residues long. The CDR3 sequence is CARSIAGGKDEQYF. The CDR3 DNA reads TGTGCCAGATCTATAGCGGGAGGAAAAGACGAGCAGTACTTC.

The chain has TRBV30 and TRBJ2-1; 13 nucleotides line up with TRBD2. CDR1 and CDR2 from the germline V gene are GTSNPN and SVGIG (reference sequence). This CDR3 has 19 amino acids. Germline trimming cut 0 bases from V and 0 bases from J; bases unmatched to any gene: 8. The CDR3 nucleotides are TGTGCCTGGAGTGTAAAGGGACTAGCGGGAATAGACTCCTACAATGAGCAGTTCTTC. The encoded protein is CAWSVKGLAGIDSYNEQFF.

This clone was found once. V usage is TRBV4-3 and J usage is TRBJ2-2; 7 bases align to TRBD2. J lost 0 bases, V lost 3 bases, and 10 bases had no gene match. The CDR3 is 18 amino acids. Looked up from germline, CDR1 is LGHNA and CDR2 is YSLEER. DNA for the CDR3: TGCGCCAGCAGCCACTTCGTGGTAGCGGGTACGAACACCGGGGAGCTGTTTTTT. It codes for CASSHFVVAGTNTGELFF.

The CDR3 DNA reads as TGTGCCACCAGCAGTGCCGGGACAGGCGCCTCTGGAAACACCATATATTTT. It translates to CATSSAGTGASGNTIYF. The V and J genes are TRBV15 and TRBJ1-3, with 8 bases matching TRBD1. Per germline, CDR1 LNHNV and CDR2 YYDKDF (reference sequence). This CDR3 comprises 17 residues. Trimming removed 3 bases from V and 0 bases from J; junction bases left unmatched: 7.

This clone was picked up one time. The chain employs TRBV5-1 and TRBJ2-1, with a possible D match to TRBD2 (6 bases). The CDR3 is 17 residues long. Deletions cut 1 base from V and 9 bases from J, with 23 bases between. Germline lookup yields CDR1 SGHRS and CDR2 YFSETQ. The CDR3 sequence is CASSLLGSGPERAEQFF. CDR3 bases: TGCGCCAGCAGCTTGTTGGGGAGCGGGCCTGAACGGGCTGAGCAGTTCTTC. Using reference TRBV5-1 and TRBJ2-1 for the parts outside the CDR3, the full variable domain is KAGVTQTPRYLIKTRGQQVTLSCSPISGHRSVSWYQQTPGQGLQFLFEYFSETQRNKGNFPGRFSGRQFSNSRSEMNVSTLELGDSALYLCASSLLGSGPERAEQFFGPGTRLTVL.

This rearrangement joins TRBV7-9 to TRBJ1-5; 9 bases are shared with TRBD1. V lost 0 bases to trimming and J lost 1 base; unmatched junction nucleotides: 1. The germline CDR1 and CDR2 sequences are SEHNR and FQNEAQ (reference sequence). The CDR3 runs to 16 residues. The CDR3 region is CASSLATGGSNQPQHF. CDR3 sequence (DNA): TGTGCCAGCAGCTTAGCGACAGGGGGGAGCAATCAGCCCCAGCATTTT.

The chain links TRBV28 to TRBJ2-1, with D possibly TRBD1 on 5 matching bases. The CDR3 consists of 12 residues. Germline assignment: CDR1 MDHEN and CDR2 SYDVKM. With 4 bases removed from V and 7 bases from J, the gap between germline ends came to 8 bases. The chain's CDR3 is CASSSRTNEQFF. In nucleotides, the CDR3 is TGTGCCAGCAGTTCCCGGACAAATGAGCAGTTCTTC.

A note on this clone: At one of its ends the junction is not consistent with the germline gene, which may arise from a read error. V is TRBV4-1 and J is TRBJ2-7; D possibly corresponds to TRBD2 (6 bases). Germline assignment: CDR1 MGHRA and CDR2 YSYEKL. The CDR3 extends over 11 amino acids. The CDR3: CASSPELREPF. The CDR3 DNA is TGCGCCAGCAGCCCAGAACTACGGGAGCCCTTC.

This clone has a single count. The rearrangement uses TRBV6-5 and TRBJ1-1, with 7 bases lining up with TRBD1. V shed 0 bases, J shed 0 bases, and the junction held 1 base outside the gene matches. This CDR3 comprises 15 residues. Germline V gene sequence: CDR1 MNHEY, CDR2 SVGAGI. In DNA form, the CDR3 reads TGTGCCAGCAGTTACTCCACAGGGGTGAACACTGAAGCTTTCTTT. Its translation: CASSYSTGVNTEAFF.

V gene TRBV6-6 combines with J gene TRBJ2-1; the D call may be TRBD1 or TRBD2 (5 bases each). There are 15 residues in the CDR3. Germline assignment: CDR1 MNHNY and CDR2 SVGAGI (reference sequence). Trimming shortened V by 6 bases and J by 4 bases, and 16 bases separated the two germline ends. CDR3 bases: TGTGCCAGCAGGTTCGGGGAGCGGACATACAATGAGCAGTTCTTC. Translating it yields CASRFGERTYNEQFF.

This clone was detected only once. The chain has TRBV4-1 and TRBJ1-1; tentatively, D is TRBD1 (6 bases). V lost 1 base, J lost 0 bases, and 12 bases lay in between. Per the germline V gene, CDR1 is MGHRA and CDR2 is YSYEKL. This CDR3 spans 16 amino acids. The CDR3 protein is CASSQGGGQMNTEAFF. In nucleotides, the CDR3 is TGCGCCAGCAGCCAAGGAGGGGGTCAAATGAACACTGAAGCTTTCTTT.